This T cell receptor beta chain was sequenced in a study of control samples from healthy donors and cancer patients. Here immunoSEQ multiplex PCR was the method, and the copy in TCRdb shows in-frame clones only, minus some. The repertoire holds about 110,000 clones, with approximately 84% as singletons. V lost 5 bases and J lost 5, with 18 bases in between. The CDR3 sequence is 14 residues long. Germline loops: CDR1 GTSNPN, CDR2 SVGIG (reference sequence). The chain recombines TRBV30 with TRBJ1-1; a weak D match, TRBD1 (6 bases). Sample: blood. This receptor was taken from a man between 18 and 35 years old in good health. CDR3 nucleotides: TGTGCCTGGGCCTACGGAGGGGGGAAAACTGAAGCTTTCTTT. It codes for CAWAYGGGKTEAFF. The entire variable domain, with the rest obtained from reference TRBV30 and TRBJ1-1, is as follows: SQTIHQWPATLVQPVGSPLSLECTVEGTSNPNLYWYRQAAGRGLQLLFYSVGIGQISSEVPQNLSASRPQDRQFILSSKKLLLSDSGFYLCAWAYGGGKTEAFFGQGTRLTVV.